The 13 T cell receptor beta chains in this list originate from one sample, sequenced in a study of blood T cell repertoires in COVID-19. TCRdb keeps only in-frame clones here, not all; method: immunoSEQ multiplex PCR. The sample shows 300,000 to 400,000 clones, approximately 89% of them seen only once. Sequenced: peripheral blood. These receptors originate from a woman aged 45-60 years who had recovered from COVID-19.

The chain employs TRBV27 and TRBJ1-2; D gene unclear. Looked up from germline, CDR1 is MNHEY and CDR2 is SMNVEV (reference sequence). V was clipped by 6 bases and J by 4 bases, with 15 bases between them. This CDR3 contains 14 residues. The DNA for the CDR3 is TGTGCCAGCAGCCCTAGGGAGGGTCCCTATGGCTACACCTTC. Its protein product is CASSPREGPYGYTF.

The chain joins TRBV27 to TRBJ1-2, with 10 positions matching TRBD1. From germline, CDR1 is MNHEY and CDR2 SMNVEV (reference sequence). V lost 5 bases, J lost 5 bases, and 5 bases stayed unmatched. The CDR3 totals 14 residues. In DNA form, the CDR3 reads TGTGCCAGCAGTCCGCCGGGACAGGGGTATGGCTACACCTTC. Translated: CASSPPGQGYGYTF.

The rearrangement uses TRBV3-1 (or the pseudogene TRBV3-2) and TRBJ1-2, with unresolved D. V was cut by 3 bases and J by 5 bases, with 10 bases left in between. The CDR3 has 13 residues. CDR1 is LGHDT and CDR2 is YNNKEL in the germline V gene (reference sequence). The CDR3 DNA sequence: TGTGCCAGCAGCCAGGTCAGTTTGTATGGCTACACCTTC. It translates to CASSQVSLYGYTF.

The V gene is TRBV7-3, the J gene TRBJ2-1; tentatively, D is TRBD2 (6 bases). In germline, CDR1 is SGHTA, CDR2 FQGTGA. The CDR3 loop spans 14 amino acids. The V gene lost 3 bases and the J gene lost 9 bases, with 15 bases spanning the gap. CDR3 loop: CASSFGGVEREQFF. Here the CDR3 DNA reads TGTGCCAGCAGCTTTGGAGGGGTGGAACGTGAGCAGTTCTTC.

The genes are TRBV18 and TRBJ2-1, with D maybe TRBD1 (8 bases). Germline V lookup: CDR1 KGHSH, CDR2 LQKENI. V was clipped by 3 bases and J by 9 bases, with 27 bases between them. The CDR3 totals 18 residues. In DNA, the CDR3 is TGTGCCAGCTCACCCCTCCCGTCGAGCGGGACAGGTCAGGGTGAGCAGTTCTTC. Residues: CASSPLPSSGTGQGEQFF. Filled out from reference TRBV18 and TRBJ2-1, the complete variable domain reads NAGVMQNPRHLVRRRGQEARLRCSPMKGHSHVYWYRQLPEEGLKFMVYLQKENIIDESGMPKERFSAEFPKEGPSILRIQQVVRGDSAAYFCASSPLPSSGTGQGEQFFGPGTRLTVL.

This clone turned up a few times. This sequence joins TRBV5-4 and TRBJ2-7, with D possibly being TRBD1 (6 bases). The germline V gene encodes CDR1 SGHNT and CDR2 YYREEE (reference sequence). The CDR3 consists of 15 residues. Trimming stripped 2 bases from V and 0 bases from J, with 12 bases between. The DNA for the CDR3 is TGTGCCAGCAGCTTCGGACGGGACACCTCCTACGAGCAGTACTTC. Amino acid sequence: CASSFGRDTSYEQYF. The variable domain in full, with the rest retrieved from reference TRBV5-4 and TRBJ2-7, is ETGVTQSPTHLIKTRGQQVTLRCSSQSGHNTVSWYQQALGQGPQFIFQYYREEENGRGNFPPRFSGLQFPNYSSELNVNALELDDSALYLCASSFGRDTSYEQYFGPGTRLTVT.

The genes are TRBV7-9 and TRBJ2-7, with 8 positions matching TRBD2. CDR1 and CDR2 (germline): SEHNR, FQNEAQ (reference sequence). The CDR3 runs to 16 residues. The J segment lost 1 base and the V segment lost 6 bases, leaving 11 bases of the junction unmatched. Here the CDR3 reads CASSPGPGLGSYEQYF. The DNA for the CDR3 is TGTGCCAGCAGTCCAGGCCCGGGACTAGGGTCCTACGAGCAGTACTTC.

The CDR3 here is CAISGQSTDTQYF. CDR3 DNA: TGTGCCATCAGCGGACAGAGCACAGATACGCAGTATTTT. This rearrangement joins TRBV10-3 to TRBJ2-3, with D possibly matching TRBD1 (6 bases). CDR3 length equals 13 residues. Germline CDR1 is ENHRY and CDR2 is SYGVKD. The V and J ends lost 6 bases and 0 bases respectively, with 7 bases between them.

The chain is built from TRBV10-1 and TRBJ2-1, with 12 positions matching TRBD2. Germline lookup yields CDR1 WNHNN and CDR2 SYGVQD (reference sequence). Trimming cost V 5 bases and J 0 bases; bases outside gene matches: 2. This CDR3 has 16 residues. The CDR3 sequence is CASSPTSGGSYNEQFF. The CDR3 nucleotides are TGCGCCAGCAGTCCGACTAGCGGGGGCTCCTACAATGAGCAGTTCTTC.

The J gene is TRBJ1-4, the V gene TRBV28, with D possibly TRBD1 on 6 matching bases. There are 14 residues in the CDR3. Trimming took 3 bases from V and 11 from J, leaving 16 bases between them. Germline values: CDR1 MDHEN, CDR2 SYDVKM. CDR3 protein: CASSFDQGLAKLFF. The CDR3 DNA sequence: TGTGCCAGCAGTTTCGATCAGGGGTTGGCCAAACTGTTTTTT.

The CDR3 region has the DNA TGTGCCATCAGTGAGCCCGGACTAGCGGGAGACGTTAACACCGGGGAGCTGTTTTTT. This gives the protein CAISEPGLAGDVNTGELFF. The chain couples TRBV10-3 to TRBJ2-2, with 13 bases lining up with TRBD2. The CDR3 sequence is 19 residues long. Germline V CDR1 and CDR2: ENHRY, SYGVKD. The V segment lost 2 bases and the J segment 2 bases; nucleotides outside the gene matches: 8.

The genes are TRBV28 and TRBJ1-3, with D hard to call. The germline CDR1 and CDR2 sequences are MDHEN and SYDVKM. The CDR3 totals 14 residues. V was shortened by 6 bases and J by 0 bases, with 9 bases between the two germline ends. The CDR3 DNA sequence: TGTGCCAGCAGAGAACAACGCTCTGGAAACACCATATATTTT. Translation gives CASREQRSGNTIYF.

The chain employs TRBV20-1 and TRBJ1-2; D perhaps matches TRBD1 (6 bases). CDR3 length: 14 residues. Trimming removed 3 bases from V and 0 bases from J, with 11 bases in between. Germline assignment: CDR1 DFQATT and CDR2 SNEGSKA (reference sequence). The CDR3 sequence is CSASGQLANYGYTF. CDR3 in DNA: TGCAGTGCTAGTGGACAGCTAGCTAACTATGGCTACACCTTC.